This paragraph reports one T cell receptor (beta chain). This clonotype was seen a few times. Its target antigen remains unknown. Within one base of it there is no much larger clone, and no base qualities were kept. These data originate in a study of CD8 T cells in ankylosing spondylitis (dated by TCRdb to about 2017). In terms of the full investigation: The study set out to find disease-linked TCR variants by profiling T cell receptor beta repertoires in ankylosing spondylitis patients and healthy donors. Samples of peripheral blood were taken, and for ankylosing spondylitis patients, synovial fluid was collected as well. The whole study cohort included over a hundred healthy donors and over 20 ankylosing spondylitis patients. Study-wide findings and limitations: The disease-linked clones were reported as significantly enriched in matched synovial fluid samples from ankylosing spondylitis patients. Some motif variants had previously been reported in the synovial fluid and blood of reactive arthritis patients, which suggests shared mechanisms of disease initiation. The disease-linked clones had a CD8+ phenotype and were found at relatively low frequencies in peripheral blood. A TCR beta motif made up of several highly homologous amino acid variants appeared to be characteristic of blood from ankylosing spondylitis patients.

The sequencer listed for this sample is Illumina HiSeq 2500. Quantitative 5'-RACE with molecular barcodes was the method used to prepare the TCR beta libraries. In the authors' own workflow: Disease-linked TCR variants were identified with a new computational method built on a probabilistic model of VDJ rearrangement. Clones were called with MiXCR by TCRdb after fastp trimmed the public reads at Q25, and only in-frame beta chains were retained. Entries are consolidated by CDR3 protein sequence, retaining the most common genes and DNA. For this entry, the V and J calls and clone size follow TCRdb and not the study's own pipeline. For this sample the table gives under 250,000 distinct CDR3 sequences, of which roughly a third were detected only once. The leading ten clones occupy approximately 4.4% of the sample. CDR1 and CDR2, per the germline V gene, are MDHEN and SYDVKM. The CDR3 covers 15 residues, taking in both the cysteine and the phenylalanine. The only DNA kept is the CDR3, 45 bases in frame from the first base. V ends up 2 bases short and J 7 bases short, with an unmatched junction base count of 10.

Here the chain combines TRBV28 and TRBJ2-7; the junction holds 8 bases that match TRBD2. Sequenced sample: blood, either unsorted or a sorted T cell fraction (not recorded which). The TCR was taken from a male donor with ankylosing spondylitis or in good health (not recorded which). The CDR3 protein is CASSLPSAGAGEQYF. The bases read TGTGCCAGCAGTTTACCGTCAGCGGGGGCGGGTGAGCAGTACTTC.